One sample yielded the 2 T cell receptor beta chains listed below, sequenced in a study of blood T cells in healthy people across ages. For the second PCR, which ran for about 7 to 11 cycles, a sample-barcoded 5' primer and a J-beta primer mix were used. TCRdb reanalysed the 5' RACE reads using MiXCR and keeps one entry per CDR3 protein. The sample includes 1.5 million or so distinct CDR3 sequences, 35% to 45% seen only once; the top ten take 4%. Sequences were obtained from blood. These receptors came from a woman aged 18-29 years in good health.

The gene calls are TRBV20-1 and TRBJ2-7, with D maybe TRBD2 (6 bases). The CDR3 spans 14 residues. Trimming shortened V by 5 bases and J by 3 bases, and 17 bases separated the two germline ends. Germline assignment: CDR1 DFQATT and CDR2 SNEGSKA (reference sequence). The CDR3 loop reads CSAGEGTRDYEQYF. The CDR3, as DNA: TGCAGTGCTGGGGAAGGGACTCGGGACTACGAGCAGTACTTC.

The chain joins TRBV9 to TRBJ2-1; no definite D call. The closer fit of TRBJ2-7 to the DNA end suggests the J call may be wrong. The CDR3 consists of 13 residues. CDR1 and CDR2 (germline): SGDLS, YYNGEE. Written as DNA, the CDR3 is TGTGCCAGCAGCGTGACCAACTACAATGAGCAGTACTTC. This encodes CASSVTNYNEQYF.